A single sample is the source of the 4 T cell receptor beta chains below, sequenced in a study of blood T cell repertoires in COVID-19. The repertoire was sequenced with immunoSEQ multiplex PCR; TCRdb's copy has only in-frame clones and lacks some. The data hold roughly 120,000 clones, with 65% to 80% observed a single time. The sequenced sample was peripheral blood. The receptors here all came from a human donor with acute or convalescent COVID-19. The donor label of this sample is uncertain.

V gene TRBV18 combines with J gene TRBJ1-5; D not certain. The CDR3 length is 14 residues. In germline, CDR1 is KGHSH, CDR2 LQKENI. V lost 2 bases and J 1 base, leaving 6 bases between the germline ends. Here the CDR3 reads CASSPTSSNQPQHF. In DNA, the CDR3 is TGTGCCAGCTCACCAACTTCCAGCAATCAGCCCCAGCATTTT.

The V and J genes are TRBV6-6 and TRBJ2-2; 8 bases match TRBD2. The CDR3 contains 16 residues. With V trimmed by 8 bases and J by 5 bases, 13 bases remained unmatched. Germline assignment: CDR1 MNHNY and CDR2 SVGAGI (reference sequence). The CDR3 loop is CASQSGGHTRTGELFF. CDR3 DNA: TGTGCCAGCCAAAGCGGGGGCCATACGCGGACCGGGGAGCTGTTTTTT.

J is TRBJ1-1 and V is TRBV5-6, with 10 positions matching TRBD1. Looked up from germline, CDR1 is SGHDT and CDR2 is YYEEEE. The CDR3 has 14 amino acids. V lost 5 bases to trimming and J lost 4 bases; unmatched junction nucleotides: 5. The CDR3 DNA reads TGTGCCAGCAGGGGACAGGGGTTTAGCACTGAAGCTTTCTTT. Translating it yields CASRGQGFSTEAFF.

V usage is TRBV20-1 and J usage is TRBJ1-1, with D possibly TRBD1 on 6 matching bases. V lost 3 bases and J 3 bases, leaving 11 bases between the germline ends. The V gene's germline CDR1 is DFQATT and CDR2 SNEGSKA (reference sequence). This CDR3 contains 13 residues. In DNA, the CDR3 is TGCAGTGCTAGTGAGGACAGTTACACTGAAGCTTTCTTT. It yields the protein CSASEDSYTEAFF.